Sequencing of this TCR beta chain was carried out in a study of spatial heterogeneity in lung cancer (dated by TCRdb to the late 2010s). Regarding the complete study: Beta-chain transcripts were consistently detected in greater numbers than alpha-chain transcripts, which likely reflects a higher abundance of beta-chain transcripts. The study quantitatively compared TCR alpha and beta repertoires across multiple tumor regions, matched nontumor lung and blood in non-small cell lung cancer. TCR repertoire features were related to nonsynonymous mutation counts determined by whole-exome sequencing of tumor tissue. In the raw uncorrected reads, each unique combination of TCR and UMI appeared more than ten times on average. At surgery, both alpha and beta chains were TCR-sequenced in over 200 tumor regions, about 64 matched nontumor lung samples and a few dozen PBMC samples. Broad study findings and their caveats: Ubiquitous expanded tumor TCRs were detected in blood more often at tumor resection than at routine follow-up. Confirming at a functional level the hypothesis that regional TCRs recognize regional mutations was considered to require additional single-cell paired TCR alpha and beta sequencing.

A remark on this clonotype: This clone's antigen is unknown. No per-base quality is available; no much larger clone lies one base away.

Libraries were prepared through 5' RACE. The sequencer was a NextSeq 500. The TCR library protocol attached a unique molecular identifier to each TCR cDNA molecule to allow correction of PCR and sequencing errors. Per the source publication's procedure: TCR identification, UMI-based error correction and CDR3 extraction were all carried out with Decombinator tools. TCRs above a frequency of 2 per 1,000, corresponding to the top 1% of the tumor frequency distribution, were defined as expanded. Rényi diversity was computed with the R vegan package after subsampling each repertoire 100 times to 5,000 TCRs. CDR3 similarity networks were constructed using string-kernel similarity of amino acid triplets, with links drawn between CDR3s whose pairwise similarity was above 0.82. Clones were called with MiXCR by TCRdb after fastp trimmed the public reads at Q25, and only in-frame beta chains were retained. For every CDR3 protein sequence, its rows merge into one entry that carries the most common genes and DNA. The V and J calls follow TCRdb's processing rather than the paper's. This sample lists tens of thousands of distinct CDR3 sequences; more than 7% were detected once. The ten largest make up 29% of the sample.

The sample's time point label is to be understood as: sample taken at primary tumor resection. Donors were over 60 patients with early-stage, untreated non-small cell lung cancer from the lung TRACERx cohort. Without any cell sorting, TCR sequencing was performed on whole RNA extracted either from tumor and nontumor lung tissue or from cryopreserved PBMC samples. A patient was chosen for TCR sequencing only when enough RNA was available from at least two tumor regions. V was cut back by 5 bases and J by 4 bases, leaving a gap of 25 bases between them. CDR1 DFQATT and CDR2 SNEGSKA were looked up in the germline V gene (reference sequence). From the cysteine through the phenylalanine, the CDR3 covers 17 amino acids. Just CDR3 DNA is preserved here, 51 bases in frame from base 1.

The sequences come from PBMCs, collected at surgery. The V gene is TRBV20-1 and the J gene is TRBJ2-3, and possibly TRBD2, on 7 matching bases. The sequence derives from a female donor with early-stage non-small cell lung cancer. CDR3 sequence: CSAAPLRGGGLADTQYF. The nucleotide sequence reads as follows: TGCAGTGCTGCCCCCTTAAGGGGGGGAGGGTTAGCAGATACGCAGTATTTT.